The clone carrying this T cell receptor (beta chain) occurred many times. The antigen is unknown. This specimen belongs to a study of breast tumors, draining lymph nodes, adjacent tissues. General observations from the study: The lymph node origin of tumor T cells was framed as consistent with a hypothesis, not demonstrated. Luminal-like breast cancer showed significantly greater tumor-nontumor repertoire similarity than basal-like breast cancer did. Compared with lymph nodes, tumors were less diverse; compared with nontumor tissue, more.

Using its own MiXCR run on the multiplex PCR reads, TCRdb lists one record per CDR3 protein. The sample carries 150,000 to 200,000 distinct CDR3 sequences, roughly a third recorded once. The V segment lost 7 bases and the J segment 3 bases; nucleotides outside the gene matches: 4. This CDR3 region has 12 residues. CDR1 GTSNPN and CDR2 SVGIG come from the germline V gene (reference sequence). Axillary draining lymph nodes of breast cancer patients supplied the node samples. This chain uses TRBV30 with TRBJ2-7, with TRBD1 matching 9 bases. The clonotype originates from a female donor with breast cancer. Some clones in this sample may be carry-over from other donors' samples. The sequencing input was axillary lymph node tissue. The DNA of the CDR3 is TGTGCCTTTACAGGGGGCCTCTACGAGCAGTACTTC. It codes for CAFTGGLYEQYF.